This paragraph reports one T cell receptor (beta chain). The CDR3 spans 16 residues. Source study methods: Estimation of nucleated cell counts was performed using reference gene primer amplification. Generated by immunoSEQ multiplex PCR, the TCRdb table keeps only in-frame clones and is missing some. V and J calls plus clone size are reproduced from that table; the DNA served to infer D and trimming. The table shows 250,000 to 300,000 clones, with 70% to 80% occurring only once. This record comes from a study of blood T cell repertoires in COVID-19. At the level of the study: Samples representing acute and convalescent COVID-19 were sourced from the United States, Italy and Spain. Nucleic acid was either cDNA or gDNA, and it came from T cells, B-cell-depleted T cells, or PBMCs.

The chain has TRBV7-5 and TRBJ2-4; the D call in the table, TRBD2, was not verified against the DNA. TRBV7-5 is described as a pseudogene. This receptor was identified in a woman aged 80 or over with acute or convalescent COVID-19. Sequenced material: peripheral blood. The CDR3 DNA reads as TGTGCCAGAAGCTCACTCCCCGGGTGGACCAAAAACATTCAGTACTTC. The encoded protein is CARSSLPGWTKNIQYF.